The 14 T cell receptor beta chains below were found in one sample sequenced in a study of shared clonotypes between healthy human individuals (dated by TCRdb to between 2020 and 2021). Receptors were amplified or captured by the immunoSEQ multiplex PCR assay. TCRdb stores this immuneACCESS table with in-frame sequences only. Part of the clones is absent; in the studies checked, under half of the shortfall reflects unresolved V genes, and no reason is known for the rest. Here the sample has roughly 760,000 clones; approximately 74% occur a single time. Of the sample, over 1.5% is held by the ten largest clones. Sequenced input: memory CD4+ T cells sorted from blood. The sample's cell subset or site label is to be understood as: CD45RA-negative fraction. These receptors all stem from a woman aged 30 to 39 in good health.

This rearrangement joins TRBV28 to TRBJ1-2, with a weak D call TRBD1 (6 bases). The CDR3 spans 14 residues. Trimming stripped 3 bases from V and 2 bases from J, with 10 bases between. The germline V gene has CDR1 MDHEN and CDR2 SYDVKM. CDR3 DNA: TGTGCCAGCAGTTTGGTGGGACAAAACTATGGCTACACCTTC. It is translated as CASSLVGQNYGYTF.

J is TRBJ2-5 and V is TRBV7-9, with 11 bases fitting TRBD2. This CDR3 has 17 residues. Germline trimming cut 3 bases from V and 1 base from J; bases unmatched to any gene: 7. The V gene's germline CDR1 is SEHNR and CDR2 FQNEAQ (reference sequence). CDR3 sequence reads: CASSFSTTSGTQETQYF. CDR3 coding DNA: TGTGCCAGCAGCTTTAGCACGACTAGCGGGACCCAAGAGACCCAGTACTTC.

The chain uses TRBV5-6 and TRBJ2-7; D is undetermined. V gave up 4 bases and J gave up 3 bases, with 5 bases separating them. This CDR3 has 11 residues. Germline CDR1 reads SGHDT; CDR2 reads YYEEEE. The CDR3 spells CASSRDYEQYF. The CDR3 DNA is TGTGCCAGCAGCCGAGACTACGAGCAGTACTTC. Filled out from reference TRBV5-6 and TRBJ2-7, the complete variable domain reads DAGVTQSPTHLIKTRGQQVTLRCSPKSGHDTVSWYQQALGQGPQFIFQYYEEEERQRGNFPDRFSGHQFPNYSSELNVNALLLGDSALYLCASSRDYEQYFGPGTRLTVT.

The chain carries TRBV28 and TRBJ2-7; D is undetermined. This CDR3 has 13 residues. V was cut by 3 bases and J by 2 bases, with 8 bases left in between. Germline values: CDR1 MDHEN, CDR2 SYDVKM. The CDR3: CASSFGRTYEQYF. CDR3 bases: TGTGCCAGCAGTTTTGGCCGTACCTACGAGCAGTACTTC.

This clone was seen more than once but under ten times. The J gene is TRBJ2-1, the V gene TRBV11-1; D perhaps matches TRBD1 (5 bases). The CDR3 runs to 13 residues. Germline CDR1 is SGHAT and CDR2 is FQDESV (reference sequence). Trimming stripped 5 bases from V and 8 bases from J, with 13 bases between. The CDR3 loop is CASSPGIRDEQFF. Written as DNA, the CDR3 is TGTGCCAGCAGCCCAGGGATAAGAGATGAGCAGTTCTTC.

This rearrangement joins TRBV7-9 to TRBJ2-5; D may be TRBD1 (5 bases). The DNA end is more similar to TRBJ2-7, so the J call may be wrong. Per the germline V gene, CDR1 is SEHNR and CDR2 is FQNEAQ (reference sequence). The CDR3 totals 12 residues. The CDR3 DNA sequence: TGTGCCAGCAGCTACGACAGATACGAGCAGTACTTC. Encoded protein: CASSYDRYEQYF.

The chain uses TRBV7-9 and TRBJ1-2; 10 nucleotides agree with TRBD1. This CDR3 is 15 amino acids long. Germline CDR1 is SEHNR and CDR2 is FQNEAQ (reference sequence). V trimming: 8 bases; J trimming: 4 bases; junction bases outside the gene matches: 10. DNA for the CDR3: TGTGCCAGCGGAAAGACAGGGGGCGATGGCTATGGCTACACCTTC. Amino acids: CASGKTGGDGYGYTF.

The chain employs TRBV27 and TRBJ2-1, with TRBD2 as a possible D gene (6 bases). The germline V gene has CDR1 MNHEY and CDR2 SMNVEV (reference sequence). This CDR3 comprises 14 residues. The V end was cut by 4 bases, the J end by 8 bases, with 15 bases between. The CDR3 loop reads CASSSGESIHEQFF. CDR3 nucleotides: TGTGCCAGCAGTTCGGGGGAGAGTATCCATGAGCAGTTCTTC.

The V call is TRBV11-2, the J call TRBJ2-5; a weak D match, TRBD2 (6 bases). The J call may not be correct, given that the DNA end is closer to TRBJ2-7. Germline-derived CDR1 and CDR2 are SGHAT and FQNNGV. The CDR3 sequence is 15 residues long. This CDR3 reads CASSLVAGFSYEQYF. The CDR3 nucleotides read TGTGCCAGCAGCTTAGTTGCGGGGTTCTCCTACGAGCAGTACTTC.

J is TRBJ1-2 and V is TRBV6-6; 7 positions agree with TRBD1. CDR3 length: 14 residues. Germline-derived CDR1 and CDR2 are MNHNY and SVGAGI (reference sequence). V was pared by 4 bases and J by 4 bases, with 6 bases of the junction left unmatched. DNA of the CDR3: TGTGCCAGCAGTTCGGCGACAGGGACCTATGGCTACACCTTC. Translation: CASSSATGTYGYTF.

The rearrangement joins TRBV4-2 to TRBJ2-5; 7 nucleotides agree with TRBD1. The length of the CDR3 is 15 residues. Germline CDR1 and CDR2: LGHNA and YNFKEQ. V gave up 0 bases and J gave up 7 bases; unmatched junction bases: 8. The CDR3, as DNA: TGTGCCAGCAGCCAAGATCCTCAGGGGGTAGGGACCCAGTACTTC. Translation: CASSQDPQGVGTQYF.

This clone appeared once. CDR3 nucleotide sequence: TGTGCCAGCAGAAGGGCGGAAAGCTCCTACAATGAGCAGTTCTTC. This sequence encodes CASRRAESSYNEQFF. V and J are TRBV2 and TRBJ2-1; unclear D gene. Trimming took off 6 bases at V and 0 bases at J, with 12 bases between the two ends. Germline CDR1 and CDR2: SNHLY and FYNNEI. The CDR3 sequence is 15 residues long.

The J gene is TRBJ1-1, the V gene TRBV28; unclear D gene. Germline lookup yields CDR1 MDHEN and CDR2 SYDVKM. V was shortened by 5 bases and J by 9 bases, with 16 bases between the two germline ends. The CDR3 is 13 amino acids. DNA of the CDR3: TGTGCCAGCAGTGCCCAAGCCCCCAGGCAAGCTTTCTTT. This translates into CASSAQAPRQAFF.

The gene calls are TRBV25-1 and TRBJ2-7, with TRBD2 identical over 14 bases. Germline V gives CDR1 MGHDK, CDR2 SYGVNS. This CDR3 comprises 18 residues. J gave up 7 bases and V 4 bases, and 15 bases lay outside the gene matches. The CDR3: CASSGGGLAGAMTQEQYF. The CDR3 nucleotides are TGTGCCAGCAGTGGGGGGGGACTAGCGGGAGCCATGACTCAAGAGCAGTACTTC.